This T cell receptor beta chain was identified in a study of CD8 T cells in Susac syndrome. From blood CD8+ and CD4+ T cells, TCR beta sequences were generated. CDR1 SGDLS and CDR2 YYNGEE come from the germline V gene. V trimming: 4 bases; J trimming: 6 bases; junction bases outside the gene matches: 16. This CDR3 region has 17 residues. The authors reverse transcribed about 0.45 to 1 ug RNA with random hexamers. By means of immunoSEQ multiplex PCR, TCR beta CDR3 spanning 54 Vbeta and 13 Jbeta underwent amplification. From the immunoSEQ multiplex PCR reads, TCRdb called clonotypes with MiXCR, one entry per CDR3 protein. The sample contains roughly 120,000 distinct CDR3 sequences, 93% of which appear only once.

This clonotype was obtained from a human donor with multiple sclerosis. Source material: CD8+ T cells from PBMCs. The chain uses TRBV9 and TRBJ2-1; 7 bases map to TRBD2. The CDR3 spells CASSLPHVSGAFNEQFF. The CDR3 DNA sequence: TGTGCCAGCAGCCTCCCCCACGTCAGCGGGGCGTTCAATGAGCAGTTCTTC.